This section outlines one T cell receptor beta chain sequence together with its context. This record comes from a study of cytomegalovirus exposure and HLA in healthy donors. The primer mix had 60 Vbeta and 13 Jbeta primers. TCRdb keeps only in-frame clones here, not all; method: immunoSEQ multiplex PCR. The data show about 160,000 clones, about 64% seen once. V shed 10 bases and J 0 bases; nucleotides not matched to a gene: 4. The germline V gene encodes CDR1 ENHRY and CDR2 SYGVKD. This CDR3 has 14 residues. The V call is TRBV10-3, the J call TRBJ2-2; 8 bases are shared with TRBD1. The sequenced sample consisted of PBMCs. The TCR was taken from a woman in her fifties or sixties in good health and CMV-seropositive. CDR3 protein: CATRQGSNTGELFF. In DNA, the CDR3 is TGTGCCACCCGACAGGGGTCGAACACCGGGGAGCTGTTTTTT.